This T cell receptor (beta chain) was documented in a study of CD8 T cells in ankylosing spondylitis. General study findings and limits: Reportedly, disease-linked clones are significantly enriched in ankylosing spondylitis patients' matched synovial fluid. In peripheral blood, disease-linked CD8+ clones occurred at relatively low frequencies. A motif in TCR beta, a set of eight highly homologous variants, appeared characteristic of ankylosing spondylitis blood.

Making the TCR beta libraries involved quantitative 5'-RACE with molecular barcodes. TCRdb reanalysed the 5' RACE reads using MiXCR and keeps one entry per CDR3 protein. The sample holds under 850,000 distinct CDR3 sequences; around 20% are singletons and the top ten take approximately 18%. This clonotype was counted between two and nine times. Its antigen is unidentified. The sequence was collected from a male donor with ankylosing spondylitis. Specimen: blood, either unsorted or a sorted T cell fraction (not recorded which).

Written as DNA, the CDR3 is TGTGCCAGCAGTCCTCCGACTAGCGGGGCAAGTGAGCAGTTCTTC. Translating it yields CASSPPTSGASEQFF. The V call is TRBV28, the J call TRBJ2-1, with 11 bases that match TRBD2. The CDR3 spans 15 residues. CDR1 is MDHEN and CDR2 is SYDVKM in the germline V gene. J lost 9 bases, V lost 5 bases, and 9 bases had no gene match.